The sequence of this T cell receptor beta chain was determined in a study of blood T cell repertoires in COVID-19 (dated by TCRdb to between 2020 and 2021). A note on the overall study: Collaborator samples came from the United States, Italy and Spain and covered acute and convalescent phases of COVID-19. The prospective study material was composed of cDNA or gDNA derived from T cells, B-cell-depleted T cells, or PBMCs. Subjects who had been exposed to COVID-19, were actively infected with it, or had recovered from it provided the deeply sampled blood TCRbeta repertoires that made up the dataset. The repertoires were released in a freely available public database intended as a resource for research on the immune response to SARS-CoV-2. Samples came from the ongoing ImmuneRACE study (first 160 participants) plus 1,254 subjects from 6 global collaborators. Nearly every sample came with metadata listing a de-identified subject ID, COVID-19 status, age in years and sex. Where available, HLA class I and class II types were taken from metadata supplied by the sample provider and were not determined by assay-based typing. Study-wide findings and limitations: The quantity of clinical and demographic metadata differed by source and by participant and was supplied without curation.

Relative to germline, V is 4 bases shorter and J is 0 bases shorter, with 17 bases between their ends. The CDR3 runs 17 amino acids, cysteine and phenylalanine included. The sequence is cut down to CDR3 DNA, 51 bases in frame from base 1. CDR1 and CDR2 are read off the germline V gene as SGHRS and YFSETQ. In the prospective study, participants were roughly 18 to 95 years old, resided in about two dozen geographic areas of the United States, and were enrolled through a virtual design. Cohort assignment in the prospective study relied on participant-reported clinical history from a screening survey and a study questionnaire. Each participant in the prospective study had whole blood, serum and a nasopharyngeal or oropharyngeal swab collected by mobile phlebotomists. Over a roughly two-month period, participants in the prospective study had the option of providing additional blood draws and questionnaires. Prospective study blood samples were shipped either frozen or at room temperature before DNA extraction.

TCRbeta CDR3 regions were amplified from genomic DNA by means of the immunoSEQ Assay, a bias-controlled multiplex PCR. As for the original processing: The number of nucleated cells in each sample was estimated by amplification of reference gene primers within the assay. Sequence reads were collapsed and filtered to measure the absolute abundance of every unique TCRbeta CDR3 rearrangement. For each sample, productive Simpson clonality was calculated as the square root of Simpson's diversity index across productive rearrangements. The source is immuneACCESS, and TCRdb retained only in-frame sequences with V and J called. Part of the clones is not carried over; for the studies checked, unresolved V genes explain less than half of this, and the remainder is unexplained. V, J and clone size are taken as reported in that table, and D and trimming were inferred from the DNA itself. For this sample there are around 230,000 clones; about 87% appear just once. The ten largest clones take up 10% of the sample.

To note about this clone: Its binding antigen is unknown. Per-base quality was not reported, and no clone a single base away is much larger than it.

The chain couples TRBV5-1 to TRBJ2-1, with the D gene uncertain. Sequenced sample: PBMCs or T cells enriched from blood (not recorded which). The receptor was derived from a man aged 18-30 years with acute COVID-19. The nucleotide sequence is TGCGCCAGCAGCGATGAAACAGCCTCCGGCTCCTACAATGAGCAGTTCTTC. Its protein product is CASSDETASGSYNEQFF.